This T cell receptor (beta chain) was retrieved from a study of T cell responses to AZD1222 COVID-19 vaccine. Of note for this clone: Its antigen is unidentified.

The CDR3 is 16 amino acids. General study findings and limits: Spike-specific TCR repertoires showed rising breadth and depth after two AZD1222 doses. Just a handful of AZD1222 recipients were seropositive at baseline. White British donors predominated, females outnumbered males, and clonal diversity was possibly underestimated.

Only in-frame clones appear in the TCRdb table, and some are missing; sequencing was by immunoSEQ multiplex PCR. Seen here are 80,000 to 90,000 clones, just over 90% observed once, and the top ten hold roughly 5.9%. The sequence was collected from an adult who received the AZD1222 COVID-19 vaccine. The chain employs TRBV21-1 and TRBJ1-1. TRBV21-1 is a known pseudogene. The specimen was peripheral blood, collected 28 days after the second AZD1222 dose. The CDR3 DNA follows: TGTGCCAGCAGCGTAGCCGTGGGGGGCCAGAACACTGAAGCTTTCTTT. Translated, it gives CASSVAVGGQNTEAFF.